This T cell receptor beta chain emerged from a study of T cell clones after liver transplantation. Overall study: Tolerance: complete withdrawal held at least one year, liver enzymes staying within twice normal. Study outcomes and limitations: Compared with third party-reactive sequences, donor-reactive ones declined more, independent of withdrawal success.

The CDR3 extends over 15 amino acids. Per germline, CDR1 SGHTA and CDR2 FQGNSA. The V and J ends lost 3 bases and 5 bases, in that order; junction bases with no gene match: 5. Here immunoSEQ multiplex PCR was the method, and the copy in TCRdb shows in-frame clones only, minus some. In the table there are 70,000 to 95,000 clones, over 80% of which are singletons. Remarks on this clone: The target antigen is unknown.

This clonotype was sampled from a human patient who received a liver transplant. The graft donor may have contributed some T cells. Sequencing used CD4+ T cells from blood, obtained at the 22-month timepoint. The J gene is TRBJ2-5, the V gene TRBV7-2; TRBD1 matches 11 bases. CDR3 region: CASSFAGTGGETQYF. In DNA form, the CDR3 reads TGTGCCAGCAGCTTCGCCGGGACAGGGGGGGAGACCCAGTACTTC.